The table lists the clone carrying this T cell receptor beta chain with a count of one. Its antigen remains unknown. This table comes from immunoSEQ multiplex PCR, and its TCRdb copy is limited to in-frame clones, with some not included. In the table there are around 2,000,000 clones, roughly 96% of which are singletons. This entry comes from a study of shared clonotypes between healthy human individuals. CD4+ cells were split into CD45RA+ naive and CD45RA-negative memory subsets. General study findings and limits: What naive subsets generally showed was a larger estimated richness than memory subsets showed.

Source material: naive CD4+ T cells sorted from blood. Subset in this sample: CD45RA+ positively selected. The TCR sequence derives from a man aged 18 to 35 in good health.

The CDR3 sequence: CASSLAARLAGYTDTQYF. In DNA form, the CDR3 reads TGCGCCAGCAGCTTGGCGGCCCGACTAGCGGGGTACACAGATACGCAGTATTTT. The chain couples TRBV5-1 to TRBJ2-3; the match to TRBD2 covers 11 bases. Unmatched junction bases numbered 8, after V lost 0 bases and J lost 2 bases. The CDR3 loop spans 18 amino acids. Germline V gene lookup returns CDR1 SGHRS and CDR2 YFSETQ.